What follows are 14 T cell receptor beta chains derived from one specimen sequenced in a study of blood T cells in healthy people across ages. A J-beta primer mix and a sample-barcoded 5' primer were used in a second PCR of roughly 6 to 11 cycles. TCRdb reprocessed the 5' RACE reads with MiXCR, giving one entry per CDR3 protein. This table has 1.5 million to 2 million distinct CDR3 sequences, roughly 30% appearing once. Sequencing input: blood. Receptors were obtained from a young woman in good health.

This clonotype was detected once. The chain uses TRBV7-2 and TRBJ2-6, with a weak D call TRBD2 (5 bases). The CDR3 is 17 amino acids. Germline values: CDR1 SGHTA, CDR2 FQGNSA. V shed 1 base and J shed 0 bases, with 10 bases lying between them. The CDR3 nucleotides are TGTGCCAGCAGCTTAGTCTTAGCGACCTCTGGGGCCAACGTCCTGACTTTC. Translating it yields CASSLVLATSGANVLTF.

The V call is TRBV11-2, the J call TRBJ2-7; D is unresolved. This CDR3 has 11 amino acids. Trimming took 3 bases from V and 9 from J, leaving 9 bases between them. The germline gives CDR1 SGHAT, CDR2 FQNNGV. The CDR3 here is CASSFISGQYF. As DNA, the CDR3 is TGTGCCAGCAGCTTCATCAGTGGGCAGTACTTC. The complete variable domain, with remaining parts taken from reference TRBV11-2 and TRBJ2-7, reads EAGVAQSPRYKIIEKRQSVAFWCNPISGHATLYWYQQILGQGPKLLIQFQNNGVVDDSQLPKDRFSAERLKGVDSTLKIQPAKLEDSAVYLCASSFISGQYFGPGTRLTVT.

The genes are TRBV3-1 and TRBJ2-4, with D unclear. Near its end, the DNA agrees better with TRBJ2-7, so the J call may be wrong. CDR1 is LGHDT, CDR2 YNNKEL, per germline (reference sequence). This CDR3 has 15 amino acids. The CDR3 loop reads CASSQDSRFLYEQYF. The CDR3 DNA reads as TGTGCCAGCAGCCAAGATAGCAGGTTCCTCTACGAGCAGTACTTC.

V usage is TRBV4-1 and J usage is TRBJ1-5; the D is unclear. CDR3 length: 16 residues. V lost 3 bases to trimming and J lost 4 bases, with 16 bases between them. Germline CDR1 is MGHRA and CDR2 is YSYEKL. The CDR3 is CASSHVRQQGNQPQHF. The CDR3 coding sequence is TGCGCCAGCAGCCACGTAAGGCAGCAAGGGAATCAGCCCCAGCATTTT.

Comment on this clonotype: One base away lies a much larger clone, so this may be a sequencing read error. The chain is built from TRBV5-1 and TRBJ2-7; 8 nucleotides align to TRBD2. Germline CDR1 reads SGHRS; CDR2 reads YFSETQ. This CDR3 is 14 amino acids long. The CDR3 DNA reads as TGCACCAGCAGCTCTCCTAGCGGGTCATACGAGCAGTACTTC. This sequence encodes CTSSSPSGSYEQYF.

Many counts were recorded for this clonotype. The V call is TRBV11-1, the J call TRBJ2-4; TRBD2 aligns across 11 bases. The germline V gene has CDR1 SGHAT and CDR2 FQDESV (reference sequence). Trimming removed 5 bases from V and 0 bases from J; junction bases left unmatched: 6. The CDR3 sequence is 17 residues long. Here the CDR3 reads CASSLLGLAAAKNIQYF. The CDR3 coding sequence is TGTGCCAGCAGCCTACTGGGACTAGCGGCAGCCAAAAACATTCAGTACTTC. The full variable domain, with the rest looked up from reference TRBV11-1 and TRBJ2-4, is EAEVAQSPRYKITEKSQAVAFWCDPISGHATLYWYRQILGQGPELLVQFQDESVVDDSQLPKDRFSAERLKGVDSTLKIQPAELGDSAMYLCASSLLGLAAAKNIQYFGAGTRLSVL.

This clonotype turned up a few times. V gene TRBV5-5 combines with J gene TRBJ2-3; 9 bases agree with TRBD2. This CDR3 contains 14 residues. The V segment lost 5 bases and the J segment 5 bases; nucleotides outside the gene matches: 6. Germline CDR1 and CDR2: SGHKS and YYEKEE (reference sequence). The CDR3 here is CASRRAGGEDTQYF. DNA of the CDR3: TGTGCCAGCAGAAGAGCGGGGGGTGAAGATACGCAGTATTTT.

CDR3 loop: CSALYRGGDNYGYTF. Here the CDR3 DNA reads TGCAGTGCTCTATATCGGGGGGGGGACAACTATGGCTACACCTTC. V is TRBV20-1 and J is TRBJ1-2, with a possible D match to TRBD1 (5 bases). Germline V gene sequence: CDR1 DFQATT, CDR2 SNEGSKA (reference sequence). The CDR3 totals 15 residues. Trimming pared 5 bases from V and 2 bases from J, leaving 18 bases between.

There are many counts of this clonotype. The chain recombines TRBV11-2 with TRBJ2-7; 7 positions match TRBD2. V was pared by 3 bases and J by 0 bases, with 5 bases of the junction left unmatched. CDR1 and CDR2 from the germline V gene are SGHAT and FQNNGV. The CDR3 is 15 amino acids. The DNA for the CDR3 is TGTGCCAGCAGCTTGGCGGGGACTACCTCCTACGAGCAGTACTTC. Translating it yields CASSLAGTTSYEQYF.

This clonotype was recorded a few times. The chain is built from TRBV14 and TRBJ2-5; D not resolved. The ends were cut back, 1 base at V and 4 bases at J, with 13 bases in the middle. The CDR3 loop spans 15 amino acids. Germline V gene lookup returns CDR1 SGHDN and CDR2 FVKESK. This CDR3 is CASSQGWSGGETQYF. The CDR3 DNA is TGTGCCAGCAGCCAAGGATGGTCAGGCGGAGAGACCCAGTACTTC.

The J gene is TRBJ2-2, the V gene TRBV29-1; unclear D gene. The V gene lost 7 bases and the J gene lost 3 bases, with 9 bases spanning the gap. From germline, CDR1 is SQVTM and CDR2 ANQGSEA. This CDR3 region has 12 residues. CDR3 amino acids: CSAHRDTGELFF. CDR3 bases: TGCAGCGCCCACCGTGACACCGGGGAGCTGTTTTTT.

With regard to this clonotype: One end of the junction varies from germline; a read error may be responsible. V usage is TRBV9 and J usage is TRBJ2-5, with 8 bases aligning to TRBD2. This CDR3 comprises 15 residues. Germline V gene lookup returns CDR1 SGDLS and CDR2 YYNGEE. The CDR3 DNA reads TGTGCCAGCAGCTTTTCAGCGGGGGTGGGAGAGACCCGGTACTTC. It yields the protein CASSFSAGVGETRYF.

This clonotype was seen at least ten times. The chain combines TRBV12-3 or TRBV12-4 with TRBJ1-2; D possibly corresponds to TRBD1 (6 bases). V gave up 4 bases and J gave up 8 bases, with 14 bases separating them. This CDR3 region has 13 residues. The CDR3 is CASSSWTVEGYTF. Here the CDR3 DNA reads TGTGCCAGCAGTTCCTGGACAGTTGAGGGCTACACCTTC.

This clonotype has more than one count but fewer than ten. The chain carries TRBV12-3 or TRBV12-4 and TRBJ2-7; possibly TRBD1 for D (8 bases). V dropped 5 bases and J dropped 3 bases, with 14 bases sitting between them. CDR3 length equals 14 residues. CDR3 in amino acids: CASSQQGGNYEQYF. The CDR3 region has the DNA TGTGCCAGCAGTCAACAGGGGGGGAACTACGAGCAGTACTTC.